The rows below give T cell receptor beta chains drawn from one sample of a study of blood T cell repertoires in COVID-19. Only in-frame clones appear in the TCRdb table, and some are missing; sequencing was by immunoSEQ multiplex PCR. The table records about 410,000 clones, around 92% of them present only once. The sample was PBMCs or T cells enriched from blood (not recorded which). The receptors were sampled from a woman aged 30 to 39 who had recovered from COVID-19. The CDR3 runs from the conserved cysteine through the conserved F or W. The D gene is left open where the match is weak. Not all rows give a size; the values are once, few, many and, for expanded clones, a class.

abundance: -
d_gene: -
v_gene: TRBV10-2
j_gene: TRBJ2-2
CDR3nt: TGCGCCAGCAGTGGACTAAACACCGGGGAGCTGTTTTTT
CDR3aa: CASSGLNTGELFF

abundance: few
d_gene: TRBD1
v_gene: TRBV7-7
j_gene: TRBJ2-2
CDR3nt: TGTGCTAGCAGTTCATCCCGACAGGGTGGCGGGGAGCTGTTTTTT
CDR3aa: CASSSSRQGGGELFF

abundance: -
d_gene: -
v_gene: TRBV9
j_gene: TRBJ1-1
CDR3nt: TGTGCCAGCAGCCTCTCGGGGGACCTAATGAACACTGAAGCTTTCTTT
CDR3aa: CASSLSGDLMNTEAFF

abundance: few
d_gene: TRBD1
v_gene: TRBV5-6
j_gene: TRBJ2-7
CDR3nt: TGTGCCAGCAGCACCGGGACAGGGGGTTACGAGCAGTACTTC
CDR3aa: CASSTGTGGYEQYF

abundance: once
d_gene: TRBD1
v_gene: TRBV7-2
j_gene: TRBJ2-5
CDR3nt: TGTGCCAGCAGCTTAGCGCCTTGGGACAGGGGGCTCGAACAAGAGACCCAGTACTTC
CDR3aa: CASSLAPWDRGLEQETQYF

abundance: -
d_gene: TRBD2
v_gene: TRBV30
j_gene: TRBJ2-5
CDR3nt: TGTGCCGCCGGCCGCGGGGGGGGCGGGGAGACCCAGTACTTC
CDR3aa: CAAGRGGGGETQYF

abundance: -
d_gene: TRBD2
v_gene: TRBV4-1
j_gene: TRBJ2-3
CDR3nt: TGCGCCAGCAGCCAAGTCGCTAGCGGGGAGGATACGCAGTATTTT
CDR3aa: CASSQVASGEDTQYF

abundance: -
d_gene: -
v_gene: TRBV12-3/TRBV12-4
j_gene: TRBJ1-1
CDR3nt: TGTGCCAGCAGCCCCCCATCCACTGAAGCTTTCTTT
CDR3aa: CASSPPSTEAFF

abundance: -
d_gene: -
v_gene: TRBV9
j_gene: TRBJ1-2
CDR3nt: TGTGCCAGCAGCGTAGTCACAGGCTCTGGCTACACCTTC
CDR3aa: CASSVVTGSGYTF

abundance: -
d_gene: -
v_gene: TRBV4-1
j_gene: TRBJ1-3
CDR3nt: TGCGCCAGCAGCCAAGATTTCGGGGTTGGAAACACCATATATTTT
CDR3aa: CASSQDFGVGNTIYF

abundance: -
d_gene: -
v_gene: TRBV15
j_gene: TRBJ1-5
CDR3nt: TGTGCCACCAGCTACGCGTCGGGTAATCAGCCCCAGCATTTT
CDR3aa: CATSYASGNQPQHF

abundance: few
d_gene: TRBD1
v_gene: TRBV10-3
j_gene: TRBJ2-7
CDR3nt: TGTGCCATCAGTGAATGGGACAGGGCCTACGAGCAGTACTTC
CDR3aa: CAISEWDRAYEQYF

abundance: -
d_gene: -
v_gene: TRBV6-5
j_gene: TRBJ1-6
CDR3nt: TGTGCCAGCAGAGGGCGGGCCGGGGTAAGTTCACCCCTCCACTTT
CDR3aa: CASRGRAGVSSPLHF

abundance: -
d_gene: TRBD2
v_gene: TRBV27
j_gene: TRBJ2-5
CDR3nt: TGTGCCAGCAGTCCCGGGACTAGTTCACCTGAGACCCAGTACTTC
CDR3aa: CASSPGTSSPETQYF

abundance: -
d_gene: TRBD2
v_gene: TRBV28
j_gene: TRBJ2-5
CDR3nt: TGTGCCAGCTCCCTTAGCGGGGGGATGCGAGAGACCCAGTACTTC
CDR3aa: CASSLSGGMRETQYF

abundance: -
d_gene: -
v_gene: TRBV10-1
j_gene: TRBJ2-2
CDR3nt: TGCGCCAGCAGTGCCCAGACCGGGGAGCTGTTTTTT
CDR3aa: CASSAQTGELFF

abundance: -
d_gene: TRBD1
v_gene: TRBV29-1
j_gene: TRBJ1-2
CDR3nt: TGCAGCGGGCTGAGGGACAGTGGCTACACCTTC
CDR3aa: CSGLRDSGYTF

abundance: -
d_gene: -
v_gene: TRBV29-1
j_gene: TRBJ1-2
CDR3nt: TGCAGCGTTGAAGGAGATGGTGGCTACACCTTC
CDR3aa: CSVEGDGGYTF